These 20 T cell receptor beta chains came from one sample sequenced in a study of T cell repertoires in cytomegalovirus infection. TCRdb reanalysed the reads using MiXCR and keeps one entry per CDR3 protein. The sample yields over 150,000 distinct CDR3 sequences, roughly 17% seen once. Sequenced: CD8+ T cells from PBMCs. The source is a human donor in good health (CMV status not recorded). Some clones in this sample may be carry-over from other donors' samples.

This clonotype was recorded a few times. V usage is TRBV28 and J usage is TRBJ2-3; 10 bases agree with TRBD1. This CDR3 is built from 15 residues. CDR1 MDHEN and CDR2 SYDVKM come from the germline V gene. V shed 8 bases, J shed 4 bases, and the junction held 9 bases outside the gene matches. The CDR3 loop reads CASEEGTGVPDTQYF. CDR3 DNA sequence: TGTGCCAGCGAAGAGGGGACAGGGGTCCCAGATACGCAGTATTTT.

This clonotype appeared a few times. The chain uses TRBV27 and TRBJ2-7; TRBD1 is a possible D gene (6 bases). This CDR3 spans 15 amino acids. Germline V gene data show CDR1 as MNHEY and CDR2 as SMNVEV (reference sequence). Trimming shortened V by 7 bases and J by 2 bases, and 18 bases separated the two germline ends. In DNA form, the CDR3 reads TGTGCCAGCACCCAGGTGGGGGCAATTCCCTACGAGCAGTACTTC. Its protein product is CASTQVGAIPYEQYF.

The CDR3 DNA reads TGCGCCAGCAGCCAAGCGTGGCAAGCCTCCTACAATGAGCAGTTCTTC. Protein sequence: CASSQAWQASYNEQFF. V and J are TRBV4-3 and TRBJ2-1; D gene unclear. The V and J ends lost 1 base and 0 bases respectively, with 10 bases between them. The CDR3 is 16 residues long. The V gene's germline CDR1 is LGHNA and CDR2 YSLEER.

This sequence joins TRBV11-3 and TRBJ2-2, with TRBD1 as a possible D gene (7 bases). The germline V gene has CDR1 SGHNT and CDR2 YENEEA. V was clipped by 5 bases and J by 7 bases, with 20 bases between them. The CDR3 loop spans 16 amino acids. CDR3: CASSQGGLSRSGELFF. CDR3 DNA sequence: TGTGCCAGCAGCCAGGGGGGCCTTAGTCGAAGCGGGGAGCTGTTTTTT.

In its sample, this clonotype was seen a few times. The rearrangement uses TRBV11-3 and TRBJ2-7; weak D call: TRBD1 (6 bases). V lost 5 bases, J lost 7 bases, and 18 bases lay in between. Germline CDR1 is SGHNT and CDR2 is YENEEA. The CDR3 runs to 14 residues. This CDR3 is CASSAGTMSREQYF. CDR3 coding DNA: TGTGCCAGCAGCGCAGGGACAATGAGTAGAGAGCAGTACTTC.

The chain carries TRBV5-1 and TRBJ2-1; no clear D. The V end was cut by 0 bases, the J end by 6 bases, with 7 bases between. Germline CDR1 and CDR2: SGHRS and YFSETQ. This CDR3 has 13 amino acids. CDR3 nucleotides: TGCGCCAGCAGCTTGGGATATACCAATGAGCAGTTCTTC. Residues: CASSLGYTNEQFF.

The CDR3 DNA sequence: TGTGCCAGCAGGGACCGGGACAGAGCCTACGAGCAGTACTTC. Translation gives CASRDRDRAYEQYF. The chain joins TRBV28 to TRBJ2-7, with 7 bases that match TRBD1. Per the germline V gene, CDR1 is MDHEN and CDR2 is SYDVKM. This CDR3 is 14 amino acids long. V shed 6 bases and J 2 bases; nucleotides not matched to a gene: 7.

This sequence joins TRBV7-2 and TRBJ2-3; 12 bases are shared with TRBD1. V trimming: 5 bases; J trimming: 3 bases; junction bases outside the gene matches: 9. The CDR3 extends over 17 amino acids. The germline V gene has CDR1 SGHTA and CDR2 FQGNSA. For the CDR3, the DNA is TGTGCCAGCAGCCCCGGGACAGGGGGCACTGGGACAGATACGCAGTATTTT. This codes for CASSPGTGGTGTDTQYF. The whole variable domain, remainder taken from reference TRBV7-2 and TRBJ2-3, is GAGVSQSPSNKVTEKGKDVELRCDPISGHTALYWYRQSLGQGLEFLIYFQGNSAPDKSGLPSDRFSAERTGGSVSTLTIQRTQQEDSAVYLCASSPGTGGTGTDTQYFGPGTRLTVL.

This clonotype was recorded a few times. The chain combines TRBV11-2 with TRBJ1-5, with TRBD1 as a possible D gene (6 bases). V was pared by 4 bases and J by 2 bases, with 9 bases between. Germline CDR1 and CDR2: SGHAT and FQNNGV. The CDR3 consists of 14 residues. The CDR3 DNA is TGTGCCAGCAGCTGGGGGCTGGGCAATCAGCCCCAGCATTTT. Amino acids: CASSWGLGNQPQHF.

The J gene is TRBJ2-7, the V gene TRBV15; the D gene is possibly TRBD2 (5 bases). This CDR3 region has 14 residues. V dropped 0 bases and J dropped 6 bases, with 12 bases sitting between them. Germline lookup yields CDR1 LNHNV and CDR2 YYDKDF (reference sequence). CDR3 amino acids: CATSRDPGVGEQYF. In nucleotides, the CDR3 is TGTGCCACCAGCAGAGATCCCGGGGTTGGCGAGCAGTACTTC.

In its sample, this clonotype was seen many times. The V gene is TRBV7-2, the J gene TRBJ2-3, with D perhaps TRBD1 (5 bases). V was trimmed by 2 bases and J by 0 bases, leaving 12 bases between them. CDR3 length: 16 amino acids. CDR1 is SGHTA and CDR2 is FQGNSA in the germline V gene. CDR3 amino acids: CASSLRGRASTDTQYF. The DNA for the CDR3 is TGTGCCAGCAGCTTAAGGGGCAGGGCTAGCACAGATACGCAGTATTTT.

The genes are TRBV19 and TRBJ1-2; D remains unclear. This CDR3 has 16 amino acids. CDR1 is LNHDA, CDR2 SQIVND, per germline (reference sequence). Trimming took 8 bases from V and 2 from J, leaving 21 bases between them. The CDR3 sequence is CASGEDYGRTNYGYTF. The CDR3 DNA reads as TGTGCCAGTGGGGAGGACTACGGACGGACGAACTATGGCTACACCTTC.

The genes are TRBV6-1 and TRBJ2-7; 10 bases align to TRBD2. CDR3 size: 20 residues. The germline gives CDR1 MNHNS, CDR2 SASEGT. V shed 4 bases and J 0 bases; nucleotides not matched to a gene: 18. This CDR3 is CASSGISLTSGPIPSYEQYF. The DNA for the CDR3 is TGTGCCAGCAGTGGGATTTCTCTGACTAGCGGGCCAATCCCCTCCTACGAGCAGTACTTC.

The V gene is TRBV7-8, the J gene TRBJ2-7, with D perhaps matching TRBD1 (6 bases). CDR3 length: 15 amino acids. V was pared by 6 bases and J by 5 bases, with 20 bases between. Per the germline V gene, CDR1 is SGHVS and CDR2 is FQNEAQ. DNA of the CDR3: TGTGCCAGCAGTCGATCCGGACAGCCCTTCGACGAGCAGTACTTC. This encodes CASSRSGQPFDEQYF.

This clonotype was observed a few times. The V and J genes are TRBV11-1 and TRBJ1-1; TRBD1 matches 8 bases. The CDR3 extends over 14 amino acids. The V and J ends lost 0 bases and 5 bases, in that order; junction bases with no gene match: 2. From germline, CDR1 is SGHAT and CDR2 FQDESV (reference sequence). DNA of the CDR3: TGTGCCAGCAGCTTAGCGGACAGGGCTACTGAAGCTTTCTTT. Translation gives CASSLADRATEAFF.

This clonotype came up a few times. J is TRBJ1-3 and V is TRBV10-3; TRBD1 is a possible D gene (5 bases). The CDR3 has 14 amino acids. In germline, CDR1 is ENHRY, CDR2 SYGVKD. Trimming cost V 11 bases and J 0 bases, with 14 bases left between them. DNA for the CDR3: TGTGCCGTCCAGCGGGACTCCTCTGGAAACACCATATATTTT. Its translation: CAVQRDSSGNTIYF.

J is TRBJ1-1 and V is TRBV29-1; D not resolved. The CDR3 has 12 residues. V was clipped by 5 bases and J by 2 bases, with 9 bases between them. Germline CDR1 SQVTM, CDR2 ANQGSEA. The CDR3 spells CSVSSRNTEAFF. The DNA of the CDR3 is TGCAGCGTTAGTTCACGCAACACTGAAGCTTTCTTT.

The table lists this clonotype with a few counts. V gene TRBV11-1 combines with J gene TRBJ2-2, with a tentative D call TRBD1 (5 bases). Germline lookup yields CDR1 SGHAT and CDR2 FQDESV (reference sequence). The length of the CDR3 is 16 residues. Trimming took 1 base from V and 1 from J, leaving 10 bases between them. CDR3 DNA sequence: TGTGCCAGCAGCTTAGGCCAGGGTGTGAACACCGGGGAGCTGTTTTTT. Translation: CASSLGQGVNTGELFF.

The chain recombines TRBV7-6 with TRBJ2-7; D unclear. The germline CDR1 and CDR2 sequences are SGHVS and FNYEAQ. The CDR3 runs 13 residues. V dropped 8 bases and J dropped 5 bases, with 16 bases sitting between them. This chain's CDR3 is CASEGRGLDEQYF. The CDR3 region has the DNA TGTGCCAGCGAAGGGCGCGGATTGGACGAGCAGTACTTC.

This chain links TRBV6-2 or TRBV6-3 with TRBJ1-2; 9 bases fit TRBD1. This CDR3 is built from 16 residues. Germline values: CDR1 MNHEY, CDR2 SVGEGT. V lost 8 bases to trimming and J lost 5 bases; unmatched junction nucleotides: 15. The CDR3 coding sequence is TGTGCCAGCGACTTTGGCGGGGGACAGGGAGTTTATGGCTACACCTTC. This gives the protein CASDFGGGQGVYGYTF.